This T cell receptor beta chain is drawn from a study of lymphopenia after photon versus proton radiotherapy (dated by TCRdb to between 2018 and 2021). Looking at the study overall: The immunological effects of photon versus proton radiation therapy were compared in patients with gastrointestinal tumors who developed high-grade lymphopenia. The 20 or so patients in the cohort had gastrointestinal tumors, were treated with either photon or proton therapy, and subsequently developed lymphopenia. The study aimed to characterize how the two radiation modalities differ in their impact on the immune system. What the research found in general, with its limitations: The authors looked at the survival association only in patients who died, and they framed better survival with proton therapy as a possibility rather than a demonstrated result. Across the cohort, among patients who died, a greater drop in TCR diversity after the nadir was inversely correlated with overall survival time. After the lymphocyte count nadir, oligoclonal expansion, especially of CD8+ Temra cells, was observed in photon-treated repertoires, and the drop in diversity was driven by this expansion. Proton-treated patients stayed relatively stable during treatment, while photon-treated patients lost naive T cells and TCR diversity and gained effector/memory populations.

This clone was detected a few times. Its antigen specificity is not known. There are no base qualities to consult, and no much larger clone falls within one base. CDR1 and CDR2 were assigned from the germline V gene as SGDLS and YYNGEE. V lost 4 bases and J lost 9 bases; the stretch between them is 17 bases long. From the cysteine through the phenylalanine, the CDR3 covers 15 amino acids. Only CDR3 DNA remains: 45 bases, in frame from the first base. The method behind the library was the immunoSEQ multiplex PCR assay. Alongside multiparametric flow cytometry, deep sequencing of rearranged TCR beta loci was used to profile the T cell repertoires. TCRdb's version of the immuneACCESS table is confined to in-frame rearrangements and falls short of the full clone set. An unresolved V gene accounts for under half of the shortfall where checked; the remainder is of unknown origin. For this sample there are around 25,000 clones; approximately 84% appear just once. The ten largest clones take up 24% of the sample.

The rearrangement combines TRBV9 with TRBJ1-6; TRBD1 could be the D gene, as 6 bases match. This clonotype was sampled from a man aged 40-50 years with gastric cancer. The specimen was peripheral blood, collected from a patient treated with photon-based radiotherapy. Here is the DNA: TGTGCCAGCAGCCCAGTTCCCGTAGGGGGTTCACCCCTCCACTTT. Protein translation: CASSPVPVGGSPLHF. When the CDR3 is completed using the reference TRBV9 and TRBJ1-6 genes on either side, the full variable domain is DSGVTQTPKHLITATGQRVTLRCSPRSGDLSVYWYQQSLDQGLQFLIQYYNGEERAKGNILERFSAQQFPDLHSELNLSSLELGDSALYFCASSPVPVGGSPLHFGNGTRLTVT.